This T cell receptor beta chain was sequenced for a study of blood T cell repertoires in COVID-19. CDR1 is KGHSH and CDR2 is LQKENI in the germline V gene. Trimming cost V 1 base and J 7 bases; bases outside gene matches: 11. This CDR3 comprises 16 residues. The method was immunoSEQ multiplex PCR; TCRdb's version includes in-frame clones alone and lacks a portion of them. This table holds roughly 200,000 clones, 65% to 85% found once. The origin of this receptor is a man aged 35-49 years with active or convalescent COVID-19. The V gene is TRBV18, the J gene TRBJ2-7; 9 bases are shared with TRBD2. The sequenced material came from peripheral blood. The CDR3 protein is CASSPRHAGGEVEQYF. The CDR3 nucleotides read TGTGCCAGCTCACCACGTCATGCGGGAGGGGAAGTTGAGCAGTACTTC.